This is a list of T cell receptor beta chains from one sample in a study of shared clonotypes between healthy human individuals. Some clones are missing from TCRdb's copy, which holds only in-frame ones; the method was immunoSEQ multiplex PCR. The sample includes about 2.4 million clones, over 85% of them seen just once. Specimen: naive CD4+ T cells from PBMCs. The receptor source for this set is a young man in good health. Some clones in this sample may be carry-over from other donors' samples. The CDR3 runs from the conserved cysteine through the conserved F or W. D genes are given only for firm matches. Size is omitted from some rows. Given values are once, few, many or a class for expanded clones.

TGTGCCAGCAGCCAAATGTCGGGGGTCGGGGAGCTGTTTTTT CASSQMSGVGELFF . . TRBJ2-2 TRBV7-6
TGCGCCAGCAGCCACGGGACAGGGGGCGATGAAAAACTGTTTTTT CASSHGTGGDEKLFF TRBD1 . TRBJ1-4 TRBV4-3
TGTGCCTGGAGTTTGGCAGGGTCGCGGGGCTACGAGCAGTACTTC CAWSLAGSRGYEQYF . . TRBJ2-7 TRBV30
TGTGCCAGCAGTTTATGGTACCCGAACACTGAAGCTTTCTTT CASSLWYPNTEAFF . . TRBJ1-1 TRBV28
TGTGCCAGCAGCTTGAATTTTCGGTTGGCGGCGGAATTCACAGATACGCAGTATTTT CASSLNFRLAAEFTDTQYF . . TRBJ2-3 TRBV5-6
TGTGCCAGCAGTTACCAACAGGGCCCCAGTAACTATGGCTACACCTTC CASSYQQGPSNYGYTF . once TRBJ1-2 TRBV6-6
TGTGCCAGCAGCCAATGGAGTCACACAGATACGCAGTATTTT CASSQWSHTDTQYF . . TRBJ2-3 TRBV7-3
TGTGCCAGCAGGGGGACCGGGACTAGAAACTACAATGAGCAGTTCTTC CASRGTGTRNYNEQFF TRBD2 . TRBJ2-1 TRBV11-2
TGTGCCATCGATAGGGGGATACCCCAGCATTTT CAIDRGIPQHF . . TRBJ1-5 TRBV10-3
TGTGCCAGCGGACCGACTCAAGAGACCCAGTACTTC CASGPTQETQYF . . TRBJ2-5 TRBV2
TGTGCCAGCAGCTTATCCAGCGGGAGGGGAACAGATACGCAGTATTTT CASSLSSGRGTDTQYF TRBD2 . TRBJ2-3 TRBV11-2
TGCGCCAGCAGCTTTGGACTAGCGGGACCCGAGCAGTACTTC CASSFGLAGPEQYF TRBD2 . TRBJ2-7 TRBV5-1
TGTGCCAGCAGCCCGACAGGGTACGGCGCTTTCTTT CASSPTGYGAFF TRBD1 . TRBJ1-1 TRBV4-2
TGTGCCAGCAGCTTGGGGGACAGTACCTATGGCTACACCTTC CASSLGDSTYGYTF TRBD1 . TRBJ1-2 TRBV5-4
TGTGCCAGCAGCGCGTCCCAGGGGGCAGATACGCAGTATTTT CASSASQGADTQYF TRBD1 . TRBJ2-3 TRBV7-3
TGTGCCAGCAGCTTAGACAGGACTACCTACGCTCTTGGAAACACCATATATTTT CASSLDRTTYALGNTIYF . . TRBJ1-3 TRBV7-6
TGTGCCAGCAGCCCAAACCCCGGGACAGCGAACACTGAAGCTTTCTTT CASSPNPGTANTEAFF TRBD1 . TRBJ1-1 TRBV11-2
TGCGCCAGCAGCCATCAACAAAGTGCCTACGAGCAGTACTTC CASSHQQSAYEQYF . . TRBJ2-7 TRBV4-1
TGTGCCAGCAGTTTCATGACAGCCGGGGACACCATATATTTT CASSFMTAGDTIYF . . TRBJ1-3 TRBV28
TGTGCCAGCAGCCCTGGTCCGGGGTCACAAGAGACCCAGTACTTC CASSPGPGSQETQYF . . TRBJ2-5 TRBV5-6
TGTGCCAGTAGTATTAATTACAGGCCAGCCACGAACACTGAAGCTTTCTTT CASSINYRPATNTEAFF . . TRBJ1-1 TRBV19
TGTGCCAGCAGCGGGACAGATTTCCAAGAGACCCAGTACTTC CASSGTDFQETQYF TRBD1 . TRBJ2-5 TRBV5-4
TGTGCCAGCAGGGCAGGGATTAGTCAGCCCCAGCATTTT CASRAGISQPQHF . . TRBJ1-5 TRBV2
TGCGCCAGCAGCCAACCGACTCAGGTTAAAAAACTGTTTTTT CASSQPTQVKKLFF . . TRBJ1-4 TRBV4-1
TGTGCCAGCAGCCCTCGGACTAGCGGGAGTGGGGAGACCCAGTACTTC CASSPRTSGSGETQYF TRBD2 . TRBJ2-5 TRBV7-9
TGTGCCAGTAGTATAGCCGCTGCGGGACCCACAGATACGCAGTATTTT CASSIAAAGPTDTQYF . . TRBJ2-3 TRBV19
TGCGCCAGCAGCCAAGGCCGACAGGGCCCATTAGGAAACACCATATATTTT CASSQGRQGPLGNTIYF TRBD1 . TRBJ1-3 TRBV4-1
TGTGCCAGCACTCCGGGCCAGCATTCACCCCTCCACTTT CASTPGQHSPLHF . . TRBJ1-6 TRBV28
TGTGCCAGCACCAACCCCGAGGGATTTCTAGCGAACGAGCAGTACTTC CASTNPEGFLANEQYF . . TRBJ2-7 TRBV28
TGTGCCAGCAGCTTGGGGCCGGGAGGCCCCACAGATACGCAGTATTTT CASSLGPGGPTDTQYF TRBD2 . TRBJ2-3 TRBV5-4
TGCGCCAGCAGCTTCGGGGGAAGGACTGAAGCTTTCTTT CASSFGGRTEAFF . few TRBJ1-1 TRBV5-1
TGTGCCAGCTCCAGCACGCAGAACACTGAAGCTTTCTTT CASSSTQNTEAFF . . TRBJ1-1 TRBV18
TGTGCCAGCTCCAGCGGGAGGGACGAGCAGTACTTC CASSSGRDEQYF TRBD2 . TRBJ2-7 TRBV18
TGCGCCAGCAAGGGGAGAGAGACCCAGTACTTC CASKGRETQYF . . TRBJ2-5 TRBV4-1
TGTGCCAGCAGCGTTACTCCCGACAGGAGTGGCACTGAAGCTTTCTTT CASSVTPDRSGTEAFF . . TRBJ1-1 TRBV9
TGTGCCAGCAGTTTCCCGGGCCCACCCCAAGAGACCCAGTACTTC CASSFPGPPQETQYF . . TRBJ2-5 TRBV28
TGTGCCAGCAGCCCTACAGGGAACACTGAAGCTTTCTTT CASSPTGNTEAFF . . TRBJ1-1 TRBV7-3
TGTGCCAGCAGCGAAGGACAGGGGGCGCGGGACGAGCAGTACTTC CASSEGQGARDEQYF TRBD1 few TRBJ2-7 TRBV7-9
TGTGCCACCAGCCATGGACAGGTAATGAACACTGAAGCTTTCTTT CATSHGQVMNTEAFF TRBD1 once TRBJ1-1 TRBV15
TGCGCCAGCAGTCCCCGCGGGGGCGACTACGAGCAGTACTTC CASSPRGGDYEQYF . . TRBJ2-7 TRBV5-1
TGTGCCAGCAGTCCCCTGGATCAGGGGACAGTCACTGAAGCTTTCTTT CASSPLDQGTVTEAFF TRBD1 once TRBJ1-1 TRBV27
TGTGCCAGTAGTATAGCTGACAGCGGATACACTGAAGCTTTCTTT CASSIADSGYTEAFF . . TRBJ1-1 TRBV19
TGTGCCAGCAGTCCCCCCCTGGGGATGGAGACCCAGTACTTC CASSPPLGMETQYF . . TRBJ2-5 TRBV25-1
TGTGCCAGCAGTGGGCATGGACAGGGTAACTACGAGCAGTACTTC CASSGHGQGNYEQYF TRBD1 . TRBJ2-7 TRBV6-1
TGTGCCAGCAGCTTGGGGCAGGGAGTAAATCAGCCCCAGCATTTT CASSLGQGVNQPQHF . . TRBJ1-5 TRBV5-6
TGTGCCAGTAGTTATCCAGGGCGTGAGGGGCGAAACACCATATATTTT CASSYPGREGRNTIYF . . TRBJ1-3 TRBV19
TGTGCCAGCAGCTTTCAAGCGGGAGAGTACCACAATGAGCAGTTCTTC CASSFQAGEYHNEQFF TRBD2 . TRBJ2-1 TRBV5-6